Included here is one T cell receptor beta chain sequence, with context. The target antigen is unknown. This entry is derived from a study of CD8+CD57+ T cells in acquired aplastic anemia. Turning to the study itself: Roughly 3.1 ug was the average amount of DNA from sorted CD4+ and CD8+ cells.

For CDR3 and TCR beta VDJ profiling, genomic DNA was the template used. TCRdb called the reads again in MiXCR, with one record for every CDR3 protein. The profile shows roughly 93,000 distinct CDR3 sequences, 55% to 70% of them singletons. The germline V and J ends were trimmed by 4 bases and 5 bases, with 15 bases remaining between them. Germline V gene data show CDR1 as MGHDK and CDR2 as SYGVNS. This CDR3 is 16 amino acids long. Study findings and constraints: Fewer than 30 CD8+ CDR3 sequences were shared between patients and controls.

An expansion of CD8+CD57+ cells by flow cytometry had been shown in patients chosen for sequencing. The chain joins TRBV25-1 to TRBJ1-6; D gene unclear. Sequencing was carried out using sorted CD4+, CD8+, or CD8+CD57+ T cells (not recorded which) from PBMCs. The source of this sequence is a human donor with aplastic anemia. The DNA for the CDR3 is TGTGCCAGCAGTGGCATGTCCGCGGGCGATAATTCACCCCTCCACTTT. Protein product: CASSGMSAGDNSPLHF.